The clone carrying this T cell receptor beta chain was counted between two and nine times. Its antigen remains unknown. Those patients with uncontrolled infection, other autoimmune disease, pregnancy or lactation were excluded. The PBMCs were sourced from fresh peripheral blood (around 9.3 ml). Germline V gene data show CDR1 as LNHNV and CDR2 as YYDKDF (reference sequence). The CDR3 covers 15 residues. V dropped 0 bases and J dropped 2; count of bases not matched to a gene: 4. Regions amplified from RNA transcripts were the TCR beta CDR3 regions. An initial round of RT-PCR targeting the TCR CDR3 relied on the HTBI primer set. MiXCR, applied by TCRdb to the multiplex PCR reads, yields one record per CDR3 protein. Of about 400,000 distinct CDR3 sequences in the sample, over 12% were seen once. This record belongs to a study of T cells in Graves' hyperthyroidism and ophthalmopathy. Study overall: Blood was drawn when the patient was first diagnosed and still untreated.

Findings and limits, study-wide: Among thyroid clonotypes expanded above 0.001, most also appeared in blood.

The clonotype was recovered from a man over 45 with Graves' ophthalmopathy. The sample taken for sequencing was blood. The chain couples TRBV15 to TRBJ2-7; 7 bases line up with TRBD2. CDR3 nucleotides: TGTGCCACCAGCAGAGACCCTAGCGGAACCTACGAGCAGTACTTC. It yields the protein CATSRDPSGTYEQYF.